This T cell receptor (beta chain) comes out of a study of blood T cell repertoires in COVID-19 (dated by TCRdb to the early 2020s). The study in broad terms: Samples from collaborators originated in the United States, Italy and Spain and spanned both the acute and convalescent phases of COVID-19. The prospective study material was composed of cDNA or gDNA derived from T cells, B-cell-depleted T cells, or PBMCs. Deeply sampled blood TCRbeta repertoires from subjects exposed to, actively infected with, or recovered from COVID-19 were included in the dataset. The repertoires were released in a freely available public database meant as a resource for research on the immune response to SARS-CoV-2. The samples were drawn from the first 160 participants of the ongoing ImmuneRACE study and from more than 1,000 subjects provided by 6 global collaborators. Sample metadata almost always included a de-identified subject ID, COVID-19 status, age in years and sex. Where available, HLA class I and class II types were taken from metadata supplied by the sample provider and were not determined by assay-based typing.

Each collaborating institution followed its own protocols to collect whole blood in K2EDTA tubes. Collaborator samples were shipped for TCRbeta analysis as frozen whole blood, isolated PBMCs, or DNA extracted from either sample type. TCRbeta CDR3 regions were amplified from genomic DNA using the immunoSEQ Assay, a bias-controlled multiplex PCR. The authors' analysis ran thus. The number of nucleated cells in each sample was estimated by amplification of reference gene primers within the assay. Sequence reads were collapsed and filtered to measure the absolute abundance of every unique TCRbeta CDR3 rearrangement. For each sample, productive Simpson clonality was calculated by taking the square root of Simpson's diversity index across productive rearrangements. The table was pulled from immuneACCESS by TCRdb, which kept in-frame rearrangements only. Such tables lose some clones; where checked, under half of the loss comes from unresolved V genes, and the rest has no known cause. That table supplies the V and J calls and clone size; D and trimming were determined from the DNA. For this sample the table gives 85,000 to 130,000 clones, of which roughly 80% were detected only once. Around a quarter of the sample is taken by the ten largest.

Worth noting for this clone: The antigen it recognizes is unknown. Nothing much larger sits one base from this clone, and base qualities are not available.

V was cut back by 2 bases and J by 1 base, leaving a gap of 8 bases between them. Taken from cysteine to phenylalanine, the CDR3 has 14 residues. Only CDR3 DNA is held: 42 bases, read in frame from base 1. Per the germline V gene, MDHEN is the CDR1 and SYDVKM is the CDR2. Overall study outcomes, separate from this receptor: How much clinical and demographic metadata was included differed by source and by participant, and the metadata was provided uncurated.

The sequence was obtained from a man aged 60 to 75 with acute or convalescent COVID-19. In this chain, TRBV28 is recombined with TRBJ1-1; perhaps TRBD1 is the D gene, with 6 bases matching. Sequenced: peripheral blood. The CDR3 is CASSLGQQNTEAFF. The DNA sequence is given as TGTGCCAGCAGTTTAGGACAGCAGAACACTGAAGCTTTCTTT. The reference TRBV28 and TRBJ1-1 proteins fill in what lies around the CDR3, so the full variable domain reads DVKVTQSSRYLVKRTGEKVFLECVQDMDHENMFWYRQDPGLGLRLIYFSYDVKMKEKGDIPEGYSVSREKKERFSLILESASTNQTSMYLCASSLGQQNTEAFFGQGTRLTVV.